This T cell receptor beta chain appears in the sequencing data of a study of Graves' ophthalmopathy and Graves' hyperthyroidism. Patients with other autoimmune diseases, uncontrolled infections, pregnancy or lactation were excluded. This clonotype came up a few times. RNA transcripts provided the template for amplifying TCR beta CDR3 regions. First-round RT-PCR relied on HTBI primers, and a second-round multiplex PCR came next. TCRdb called the multiplex PCR reads again in MiXCR, with one record for every CDR3 protein. This sample has over a million distinct CDR3 sequences; about 38% occur once, and the top ten carry around 10%. Trimming left V 2 bases short and J 0 bases short, with 7 bases between. Germline assignment: CDR1 SGHVS and CDR2 FQNEAQ. The CDR3 has 15 amino acids.

The gene calls are TRBV7-8 and TRBJ1-4; D is ambiguous. The source is an adult man with Graves' hyperthyroidism. The source material was peripheral blood or thyroid tissue (not recorded which). The CDR3 DNA reads TGTGCCAGCAGCTTATGGGTTTCAACTAATGAAAAACTGTTTTTT. It specifies CASSLWVSTNEKLFF. The full variable domain, rest sourced from reference TRBV7-8 and TRBJ1-4, is GAGVSQSPRYKVAKRGQDVALRCDPISGHVSLFWYQQALGQGPEFLTYFQNEAQLDKSGLPSDRFFAERPEGSVSTLKIQRTQQEDSAVYLCASSLWVSTNEKLFFGSGTQLSVL.